This is a list of T cell receptor beta chains from one sample in a study of T cell responses to AZD1222 COVID-19 vaccine. Clones were read by immunoSEQ multiplex PCR, and TCRdb kept only the in-frame ones, dropping some. The sample includes about 100,000 clones, around nine tenths seen only once; the top ten take 1% to 1.5%. Sequenced material: peripheral blood, taken on day 0 of AZD1222 vaccination. The receptors shown here come from an adult in good health. CDR3s include the opening cysteine and the closing phenylalanine or tryptophan. Size tells how often a clone was seen (once, few, many) or the class of an expanded clone, and some rows leave it out.

v_gene: TRBV7-9; abundance: -; j_gene: TRBJ1-1; CDR3aa: CASSFRGNPEAFF
v_gene: TRBV4-2; abundance: -; j_gene: TRBJ2-6; CDR3aa: CASSPPGTGELLGGANVLTF
v_gene: TRBV5-1; abundance: -; j_gene: TRBJ1-1; CDR3aa: CASSPGGRWGTEAFF
v_gene: TRBV12-3/TRBV12-4; abundance: -; j_gene: TRBJ1-1; CDR3aa: CASSPGAVTEAFF
v_gene: TRBV28; abundance: -; j_gene: TRBJ1-1; CDR3aa: CASSLEVLNTEAFF
v_gene: TRBV7-8; abundance: -; j_gene: TRBJ1-5; CDR3aa: CASSPHGAGNQPQHF
v_gene: TRBV10-1; abundance: -; j_gene: TRBJ2-7; CDR3aa: CASSESGGPKYF
v_gene: TRBV6-9; abundance: -; j_gene: TRBJ2-3; CDR3aa: CASRDRALRDTQYF
v_gene: TRBV6-6; abundance: few; j_gene: TRBJ1-1; CDR3aa: CASTMGTDMNTEAFF
v_gene: TRBV5-4; abundance: -; j_gene: TRBJ2-1; CDR3aa: CASSSESSYNEQFF
v_gene: TRBV3-1/TRBV3-2; abundance: -; j_gene: TRBJ1-1; CDR3aa: CASSHFQENTEAFF
v_gene: TRBV7-9; abundance: -; j_gene: TRBJ1-4; CDR3aa: CASSLEANDNEKLFF
v_gene: TRBV2; abundance: -; j_gene: TRBJ1-1; CDR3aa: CASSESVGRVITEAFF
v_gene: TRBV9; abundance: -; j_gene: TRBJ2-1; CDR3aa: CASSVGGLAGYNEQFF
v_gene: TRBV4-1; abundance: -; j_gene: TRBJ2-1; CDR3aa: CASRLGGYDEQFF
v_gene: TRBV2; abundance: -; j_gene: TRBJ1-3; CDR3aa: CASRAPGTGNTIYF
v_gene: TRBV4-1; abundance: once; j_gene: TRBJ1-5; CDR3aa: CASSQTIPSASSNQPQHF
v_gene: TRBV6-4; abundance: -; j_gene: TRBJ2-3; CDR3aa: CASSTGTGGADTQYF